This TCR beta chain was sequenced during a study of blood T cell repertoires in COVID-19 (dated by TCRdb to about 2020). Notes on the research overall: The collaborator samples originated in the United States, Italy and Spain and spanned the acute and convalescent phases of COVID-19. The material from the prospective study consisted of cDNA or gDNA derived from T cells, B-cell-depleted T cells, or PBMCs. The dataset comprised deeply sampled blood TCRbeta repertoires from subjects exposed to, actively infected with, or recovered from COVID-19. A freely available public database, intended as a resource for researchers studying the immune response to SARS-CoV-2, is where the repertoires were released. Samples were obtained from the ongoing ImmuneRACE study (first 160 participants) and from about 1,300 subjects provided by 6 global collaborators. Sample metadata almost always included a de-identified subject ID, COVID-19 status, age in years and sex. Where available, HLA class I and class II types were obtained from metadata supplied by the sample provider rather than from assay-based typing.

TCRbeta CDR3 regions were amplified from genomic DNA by means of the immunoSEQ Assay, a bias-controlled multiplex PCR. Regarding the original processing steps: The number of nucleated cells in each sample was estimated from the amplification of reference gene primers within the assay. To quantify the absolute abundance of each unique TCRbeta CDR3 rearrangement, sequence reads were collapsed and filtered. For each sample, productive Simpson clonality was calculated as the square root of Simpson's diversity index across productive rearrangements. TCRdb provides this immuneACCESS table in a form limited to in-frame rearrangements. Some clones are lacking; in checked studies, under half of them reflect an unresolved V gene, and why the rest are absent is not known. The V and J calls and clone size come from that table; D and trimming were worked out from the DNA. This sample has about 45,000 clones in its table, and 90% of those were observed once. The top ten clones comprise 15% to 20% of the sample.

Whole blood was collected in K2EDTA tubes by collaborating institutions according to the institutions' own protocols. Collaborator samples were shipped for TCRbeta analysis as frozen whole blood, isolated PBMCs, or DNA extracted from either sample type. This clone has only a few counts. Its antigen is not yet known. Base qualities are not at hand, and no much larger clone is one base apart. The CDR3 holds 14 amino acids from the cysteine to the phenylalanine. Of all the DNA, just the CDR3 is kept, 42 bases in frame from base 1. V lost 5 bases and J lost 6 bases, and the count of bases not matched to a germline gene is 5. CDR1 and CDR2 are drawn from the germline V gene: MNHEY, SVGAGI. Beyond this particular receptor, the publication reports: The quantity of clinical and demographic metadata differed by source and by participant and was supplied without curation.

The sequence derives from a man between 65 and 85 years old with active COVID-19. The chain is encoded by TRBV6-5 joined to TRBJ1-2; TRBD1 fits 11 bases in the junction. The sequencing input was peripheral blood. The bases are TGTGCCAGCAGTCCGAGGACAGGGGGCCATGGCTACACCTTC. The encoded protein is CASSPRTGGHGYTF.